A single sample is the source of the 20 T cell receptor beta chains below, sequenced in a study of blood T cell repertoires in COVID-19. Libraries were prepared by immunoSEQ multiplex PCR; TCRdb keeps only in-frame clonotypes and omits some of them. The profile shows around 250,000 clones, around 90% of them singletons. Sequencing was performed on PBMCs or T cells enriched from blood (not recorded which). The receptors derive from a man aged 50-59 years who had been exposed to COVID-19.

This chain links TRBV28 with TRBJ1-4; D gene unclear. The germline V and J ends were trimmed by 7 bases and 5 bases, with 11 bases remaining between them. In germline, CDR1 is MDHEN, CDR2 SYDVKM. CDR3 size: 13 residues. CDR3 sequence: CASTPNPNEKLFF. CDR3 DNA: TGTGCCAGCACCCCTAACCCAAATGAAAAACTGTTTTTT.

This chain uses TRBV9 with TRBJ2-5; D gene ambiguous. Germline V gives CDR1 SGDLS, CDR2 YYNGEE. V lost 0 bases and J lost 2, with 8 bases in between. The CDR3 totals 14 residues. CDR3 sequence (DNA): TGTGCCAGCAGCGTAGGAGGATTTCAAGAGACCCAGTACTTC. This translates into CASSVGGFQETQYF.

The V gene is TRBV5-1, the J gene TRBJ1-1, with D perhaps matching TRBD1 (5 bases). The length of the CDR3 is 14 residues. CDR1 and CDR2 (germline): SGHRS, YFSETQ. Trimming cost V 0 bases and J 4 bases, with 10 bases left between them. The CDR3 protein is CASSLGGGITEAFF. The CDR3, as DNA: TGCGCCAGCAGCTTGGGGGGCGGGATCACTGAAGCTTTCTTT.

The chain joins TRBV7-9 to TRBJ2-2; D call uncertain. Trimming shortened V by 0 bases and J by 4 bases, and 9 bases separated the two germline ends. Germline V gene lookup returns CDR1 SEHNR and CDR2 FQNEAQ (reference sequence). CDR3 length: 15 residues. In DNA, the CDR3 is TGTGCCAGCAGCTTAGCGGTCTCGGGCACCGGGGAGCTGTTTTTT. This encodes CASSLAVSGTGELFF.

The V and J genes are TRBV6-5 and TRBJ1-6; TRBD1 aligns across 9 bases. From germline, CDR1 is MNHEY and CDR2 SVGAGI. V shed 5 bases, J shed 8 bases, and the junction held 4 bases outside the gene matches. This CDR3 comprises 14 residues. The CDR3, as DNA: TGTGCCAGCAGTCGGGACAGGGTCTATTCACCCCTCCACTTT. It specifies CASSRDRVYSPLHF.

Turning to this clone: At one of its ends the junction is not consistent with the germline gene, which may arise from a read error. The chain uses TRBV2 and TRBJ2-7; D possibly corresponds to TRBD1 (5 bases). This CDR3 comprises 13 residues. Germline V lookup: CDR1 SNHLY, CDR2 FYNNEI. In DNA form, the CDR3 reads TGTGCCAGCCGTGATCGGCAGGGTTTGGAGCAGTACTTC. Translation: CASRDRQGLEQYF.

As DNA, the CDR3 is TGTGCCAGCGGCTCTGGGCAAACGCGACCCCAGCATTTT. This sequence encodes CASGSGQTRPQHF. The chain carries TRBV7-3 and TRBJ1-5; no firm D call. The length of the CDR3 is 13 residues. V dropped 8 bases and J dropped 10 bases, with 18 bases sitting between them. Germline loops: CDR1 SGHTA, CDR2 FQGTGA. Together with reference TRBV7-3 and TRBJ1-5, the CDR3 gives the full variable domain: GAGVSQTPSNKVTEKGKYVELRCDPISGHTALYWYRQSLGQGPEFLIYFQGTGAADDSGLPNDRFFAVRPEGSVSTLKIQRTERGDSAVYLCASGSGQTRPQHFGDGTRLSIL.

The chain has TRBV24-1 and TRBJ1-5, with D maybe TRBD1 (6 bases). V was pared by 4 bases and J by 0 bases, with 15 bases between. Germline V gene sequence: CDR1 KGHDR, CDR2 SFDVKD. CDR3 length: 17 amino acids. The CDR3 region has the DNA TGTGCCACCAGTGACCTTAGACAGGAGTCTAGCAATCAGCCCCAGCATTTT. Translation gives CATSDLRQESSNQPQHF.

The J gene is TRBJ2-5, the V gene TRBV28; D is ambiguous. The V gene's germline CDR1 is MDHEN and CDR2 SYDVKM. The ends were cut back, 1 base at V and 5 bases at J, with 8 bases in the middle. CDR3 length: 13 amino acids. The CDR3 reads CASSLSNRETQYF. The CDR3, as DNA: TGTGCCAGCAGTTTATCAAACCGGGAGACCCAGTACTTC.

V and J are TRBV29-1 and TRBJ2-7, with D possibly TRBD1 on 6 matching bases. The ends were cut back, 5 bases at V and 4 bases at J, with 12 bases in the middle. Per the germline V gene, CDR1 is SQVTM and CDR2 is ANQGSEA. The CDR3 is 12 amino acids. The CDR3 is CSVRSRGYEQYF. DNA of the CDR3: TGCAGCGTTAGGAGCAGGGGTTACGAGCAGTACTTC.

V and J are TRBV29-1 and TRBJ1-5, with 7 bases that match TRBD1. The germline V gene has CDR1 SQVTM and CDR2 ANQGSEA. CDR3 length: 14 residues. V lost 2 bases, J lost 7 bases, and 8 bases stayed unmatched. CDR3 in amino acids: CSVEKGARHQPQHF. The CDR3 region has the DNA TGCAGCGTTGAAAAGGGGGCGCGTCACCAGCCCCAGCATTTT.

The genes are TRBV19 and TRBJ2-1; D may be TRBD2 (7 bases). Deletions cut 4 bases from V and 3 bases from J, with 25 bases between. Germline V gene data show CDR1 as LNHDA and CDR2 as SQIVND (reference sequence). The CDR3 spans 19 residues. CDR3 sequence (DNA): TGTGCCAGTAGTACCCCCCCCGGGGGGCGGAACCTTATCTACAATGAGCAGTTCTTC. Its protein is CASSTPPGGRNLIYNEQFF.

The CDR3 region is CSASRGPIMNTEAFF. The CDR3 DNA reads as TGCAGTGCTAGTAGGGGTCCCATCATGAACACTGAAGCTTTCTTT. This sequence joins TRBV20-1 and TRBJ1-1, with D maybe TRBD1 (5 bases). The CDR3 is made up of 15 amino acids. The germline gives CDR1 DFQATT, CDR2 SNEGSKA (reference sequence). Trimming removed 3 bases at V and 0 bases at J, with 14 bases between.

The J gene is TRBJ1-2, the V gene TRBV13; D remains unclear. Between the trimmed V and J ends, which lost 4 bases and 0 bases, there was a span of 6 bases. The CDR3 extends over 13 amino acids. The germline CDR1 and CDR2 sequences are PRHDT and FYEKMQ (reference sequence). The CDR3 DNA reads as TGTGCCAGCAGCTCAATAGCTAACTATGGCTACACCTTC. Amino acids: CASSSIANYGYTF.

The chain is built from TRBV6-5 and TRBJ2-7, with 7 bases identical to TRBD1. V lost 4 bases to trimming and J lost 0 bases; unmatched junction nucleotides: 9. The CDR3 extends over 16 amino acids. Germline V gene data show CDR1 as MNHEY and CDR2 as SVGAGI. CDR3 loop: CASSSKGGHSSYEQYF. CDR3 sequence (DNA): TGTGCCAGCAGTTCGAAAGGGGGCCATAGCTCCTACGAGCAGTACTTC.

V and J are TRBV25-1 and TRBJ2-2, with D perhaps TRBD1 (6 bases). Trimming stripped 4 bases from V and 8 bases from J, with 14 bases between. This CDR3 region has 14 residues. Germline CDR1 reads MGHDK; CDR2 reads SYGVNS. CDR3 bases: TGTGCCAGCAGTGCCTCCAGGGGTTTAGGGGAGCTGTTTTTT. Amino acids: CASSASRGLGELFF.

The CDR3 bases are TGCGCCAGCAGCTTGCATGCGGGTAAGCCTGGCTACACCTTC. It yields the protein CASSLHAGKPGYTF. This chain uses TRBV5-1 with TRBJ1-2; D gene ambiguous. Trimming removed 1 base at V and 7 bases at J, with 14 bases between. Germline CDR1 and CDR2: SGHRS and YFSETQ. The CDR3 has 14 residues.

CDR3 coding DNA: TGCGCCAGCAGCTTGCGGGGACAGGGGTTCCTAGCTATATCTGGCGAGCAGTACTTC. Translating gives CASSLRGQGFLAISGEQYF. This sequence joins TRBV5-1 and TRBJ2-7; the match to TRBD1 covers 10 bases. CDR3 size: 19 residues. Per germline, CDR1 SGHRS and CDR2 YFSETQ. Trimming cost V 1 base and J 6 bases; bases outside gene matches: 19.

V is TRBV28 and J is TRBJ1-3; D gene uncertain. There are 14 residues in the CDR3. Germline assignment: CDR1 MDHEN and CDR2 SYDVKM. The V end lost 4 bases, the J end lost 4 bases, and 11 bases lay between the germline ends. The CDR3 is CASSSPHAGNTIYF. CDR3 nucleotide sequence: TGTGCCAGCAGTTCGCCTCATGCGGGAAACACCATATATTTT.

The V gene is TRBV7-9, the J gene TRBJ2-7, with TRBD2 matching 7 bases. The trim removed 0 bases at V and 4 bases at J, leaving 6 bases unmatched. Germline CDR1 and CDR2: SEHNR and FQNEAQ (reference sequence). The CDR3 length is 15 residues. The CDR3 sequence is CASSLAGGPGYEQYV. CDR3 DNA sequence: TGTGCCAGCAGCTTAGCGGGAGGGCCAGGGTACGAGCAGTACGTC.